This T cell receptor beta chain derives from a study of blood T cell repertoires in COVID-19. This clone was counted only a few times. The method was immunoSEQ multiplex PCR; TCRdb's version includes in-frame clones alone and lacks a portion of them. The sample includes about 220,000 clones, about four fifths seen only once; the top ten take approximately 1.3%. In germline, CDR1 is MNHEY, CDR2 SVGAGI. The CDR3 spans 14 residues. V shed 0 bases and J shed 7 bases, with 10 bases lying between them. This sequence originates from a woman aged 40 to 55 with acute COVID-19. The sample taken for sequencing was PBMCs or T cells enriched from blood (not recorded which). The rearrangement links TRBV6-5 to TRBJ1-5; D call uncertain. DNA for the CDR3: TGTGCCAGCAGTTACTCGAACGGGGTACAGCCCCAGCATTTT. Its protein is CASSYSNGVQPQHF.